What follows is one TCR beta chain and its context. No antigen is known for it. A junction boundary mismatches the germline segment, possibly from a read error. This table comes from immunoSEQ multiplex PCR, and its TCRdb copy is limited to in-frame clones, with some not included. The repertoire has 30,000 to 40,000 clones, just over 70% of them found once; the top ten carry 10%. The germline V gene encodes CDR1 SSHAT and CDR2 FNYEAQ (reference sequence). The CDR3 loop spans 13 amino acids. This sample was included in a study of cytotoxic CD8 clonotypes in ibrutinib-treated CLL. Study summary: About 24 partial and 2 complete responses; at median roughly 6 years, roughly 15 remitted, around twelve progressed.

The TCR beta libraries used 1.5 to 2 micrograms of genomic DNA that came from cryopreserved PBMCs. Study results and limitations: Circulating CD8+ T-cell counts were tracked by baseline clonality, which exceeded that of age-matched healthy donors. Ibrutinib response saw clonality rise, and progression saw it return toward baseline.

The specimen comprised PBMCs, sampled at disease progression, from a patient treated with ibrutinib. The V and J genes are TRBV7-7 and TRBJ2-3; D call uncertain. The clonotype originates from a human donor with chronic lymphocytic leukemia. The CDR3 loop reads CASSLGWGDTQYF. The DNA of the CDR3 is TGTGCTAGCAGCTTAGGATGGGGAGATACGCAGTATTTT.